A single sample gave rise to the 26 T cell receptor beta chains below, sequenced in a study of cytomegalovirus exposure and HLA in healthy donors. PCR employed 60 Vbeta and 13 Jbeta primers. The table came from immunoSEQ multiplex PCR; TCRdb's copy has only in-frame clones and leaves some out. Here the sample spans over 110,000 clones, over 70% being singletons. Sequencing input: PBMCs. These receptors all come from a man between 35 and 55 years old in good health and CMV-seronegative.

The rearrangement joins TRBV10-3 to TRBJ1-2; maybe TRBD1 (6 bases). CDR3 length equals 13 residues. Trimming took off 0 bases at V and 8 bases at J, with 10 bases between the two ends. Germline V CDR1 and CDR2: ENHRY, SYGVKD. For the CDR3, the DNA is TGTGCCATCAGTGAGTCGCCAGGGGAGGGCTACACCTTC. This sequence encodes CAISESPGEGYTF.

J is TRBJ2-2 and V is TRBV5-1; 8 nucleotides align to TRBD2. The CDR3 extends over 16 amino acids. J gave up 1 base and V 4 bases, and 6 bases lay outside the gene matches. Per the germline V gene, CDR1 is SGHRS and CDR2 is YFSETQ. CDR3 nucleotide sequence: TGCGCCAGCAGCCCCCTCGGGGGGGTGAACACCGGGGAGCTGTTTTTT. Translating gives CASSPLGGVNTGELFF.

This chain connects TRBV19 to TRBJ2-3; D is possibly TRBD2 (5 bases). The germline V gene has CDR1 LNHDA and CDR2 SQIVND (reference sequence). Between the trimmed V and J ends, which lost 5 bases and 2 bases, there was a span of 14 bases. The CDR3 spans 15 residues. The CDR3, as DNA: TGTGCCAGTAGTCGATCGGACTTCTACACAGATACGCAGTATTTT. Its translation: CASSRSDFYTDTQYF.

This chain connects TRBV6-1 to TRBJ2-7, with D hard to call. The CDR3 is 15 amino acids. Trimming removed 1 base from V and 2 bases from J, with 12 bases in between. Germline V gives CDR1 MNHNS, CDR2 SASEGT. CDR3 protein: CASSEDHSFPYEQYF. The CDR3 DNA sequence: TGTGCCAGCAGTGAAGATCACAGTTTCCCCTACGAGCAGTACTTC.

The rearrangement uses TRBV5-8 and TRBJ1-2; 7 bases map to TRBD1. This CDR3 region has 14 residues. V dropped 0 bases and J dropped 4; count of bases not matched to a gene: 3. CDR1 and CDR2 from the germline V gene are SGHTS and YDEGEE. The CDR3 loop is CASSLGPGGYGYTF. In DNA, the CDR3 is TGTGCCAGCAGCTTGGGTCCAGGGGGCTATGGCTACACCTTC.

This chain uses TRBV5-4 with TRBJ2-7, with a weak D call TRBD2 (7 bases). Germline loops: CDR1 SGHNT, CDR2 YYREEE (reference sequence). Trimming took 2 bases from V and 5 from J, leaving 14 bases between them. The CDR3 has 14 amino acids. DNA for the CDR3: TGTGCCAGCAGCTTAGGGGGGGCGCGCGACGAGCAGTACTTC. Translating it yields CASSLGGARDEQYF.

J is TRBJ2-3 and V is TRBV15, with TRBD2 identical over 12 bases. Germline CDR1 reads LNHNV; CDR2 reads YYDKDF (reference sequence). This CDR3 comprises 15 residues. Trimming cost V 6 bases and J 3 bases; bases outside gene matches: 4. The chain's CDR3 is CATSVGLAGTDTQYF. The CDR3 nucleotides read TGTGCCACCAGTGTTGGACTAGCGGGGACAGATACGCAGTATTTT.

This chain uses TRBV7-8 with TRBJ1-1; D unclear. CDR1 and CDR2 from the germline V gene are SGHVS and FQNEAQ. V shed 1 base and J shed 6 bases, with 9 bases lying between them. The CDR3 has 13 residues. The chain's CDR3 is CASSLGRTAEAFF. In DNA form, the CDR3 reads TGTGCCAGCAGCTTAGGCCGTACAGCTGAAGCTTTCTTT.

This sequence joins TRBV7-2 and TRBJ2-5; tentatively, D is TRBD1 (5 bases). The DNA end favors TRBJ2-7, so the J call may be wrong. This CDR3 is built from 15 residues. Germline V gene sequence: CDR1 SGHTA, CDR2 FQGNSA. This chain's CDR3 is CASSLAGQGVDEQYF. For the CDR3, the DNA is TGTGCCAGCAGCTTAGCCGGCCAGGGTGTGGACGAGCAGTACTTC.

V is TRBV10-1 and J is TRBJ1-2; D ambiguous. V lost 2 bases and J 2 bases, leaving 6 bases between the germline ends. Germline V lookup: CDR1 WNHNN, CDR2 SYGVQD (reference sequence). The CDR3 has 13 residues. The CDR3 coding sequence is TGCGCCAGCAGTGAGAACAAGAACTATGGCTACACCTTC. This gives the protein CASSENKNYGYTF.

This clone was recorded only once. The gene calls are TRBV29-1 and TRBJ2-1; tentative D call: TRBD1 (6 bases). Trimming shortened V by 6 bases and J by 1 base, and 13 bases separated the two germline ends. CDR1 is SQVTM, CDR2 ANQGSEA, per germline. This CDR3 is built from 14 residues. CDR3 sequence reads: CSVLGQKSYNEQFF. The DNA of the CDR3 is TGCAGCGTCCTAGGACAGAAGTCCTACAATGAGCAGTTCTTC.

The chain joins TRBV10-1 to TRBJ1-1; perhaps TRBD1 as D (6 bases). Trimming pared 3 bases from V and 1 base from J, leaving 12 bases between. The CDR3 is made up of 15 amino acids. From germline, CDR1 is WNHNN and CDR2 SYGVQD (reference sequence). CDR3 protein: CASSDPGRGNTEAFF. The CDR3 DNA reads as TGCGCCAGCAGTGACCCCGGCAGGGGGAACACTGAAGCTTTCTTT.

The chain joins TRBV19 to TRBJ2-2; TRBD1 is a possible D gene (6 bases). Germline CDR1 and CDR2: LNHDA and SQIVND (reference sequence). This CDR3 has 17 amino acids. Deletions cut 2 bases from V and 3 bases from J, with 16 bases between. The chain's CDR3 is CASSISGHRSDTGELFF. The CDR3 DNA reads TGTGCCAGTAGTATATCGGGACACCGGAGCGACACCGGGGAGCTGTTTTTT.

The genes are TRBV4-1 and TRBJ2-7, with D uncertain. Trimming pared 4 bases from V and 4 bases from J, leaving 17 bases between. This CDR3 region has 15 residues. In germline, CDR1 is MGHRA, CDR2 YSYEKL. CDR3 protein: CASSLDPTPLYEQYF. CDR3 DNA: TGCGCCAGCAGCCTAGACCCGACACCTCTTTACGAGCAGTACTTC.

This sequence joins TRBV6-5 and TRBJ1-4; possibly TRBD1 for D (5 bases). This CDR3 comprises 14 residues. The germline CDR1 and CDR2 sequences are MNHEY and SVGAGI. V was clipped by 5 bases and J by 0 bases, with 7 bases between them. CDR3 nucleotides: TGTGCCAGCAGTCAACAGGCAACTAATGAAAAACTGTTTTTT. It translates to CASSQQATNEKLFF.

The rearrangement uses TRBV25-1 and TRBJ2-7; D might be TRBD1 (6 bases). Trimming removed 2 bases from V and 3 bases from J, with 11 bases in between. Germline values: CDR1 MGHDK, CDR2 SYGVNS. This CDR3 spans 14 amino acids. The CDR3 coding sequence is TGTGCCAGCAGTGAAAACAGGGATATCTACGAGCAGTACTTC. Translated, it gives CASSENRDIYEQYF.

The chain has TRBV28 and TRBJ2-7, with TRBD1 identical over 7 bases. The V segment lost 7 bases and the J segment 2 bases; nucleotides outside the gene matches: 8. CDR1 and CDR2 from the germline V gene are MDHEN and SYDVKM. There are 14 residues in the CDR3. This CDR3 reads CASNFGQDTYEQYF. The CDR3, as DNA: TGTGCCAGCAACTTCGGACAGGACACCTACGAGCAGTACTTC.

J is TRBJ2-5 and V is TRBV21-1; the table's D call TRBD2 went unverified against the DNA. TRBV21-1 corresponds to a pseudogene. CDR3 length: 16 amino acids. The CDR3 sequence: CASSARDHIPPETQYF. Written as DNA, the CDR3 is TGTGCCAGCAGCGCCCGGGATCACATCCCCCCAGAGACCCAGTACTTC.

This clone occurred a few times. This chain uses TRBV19 with TRBJ1-6; D is possibly TRBD1 (6 bases). This CDR3 spans 15 amino acids. Trimming took 6 bases from V and 0 from J, leaving 9 bases between them. CDR1 and CDR2 (germline): LNHDA, SQIVND (reference sequence). CDR3 region: CASRDSSSYNSPLHF. The CDR3, as DNA: TGTGCCAGTAGGGACAGCAGCTCCTATAATTCACCCCTCCACTTT.

V usage is TRBV7-9 and J usage is TRBJ1-1, with TRBD1 matching 7 bases. Losses at the gene ends were 2 bases for V and 0 bases for J; bases not matched to a gene: 15. CDR3 length: 19 amino acids. Germline V gene data show CDR1 as SEHNR and CDR2 as FQNEAQ (reference sequence). The CDR3 DNA reads as TGTGCCAGCAGCTTACGATCTAAGACAGGGAAAAAAATGAACACTGAAGCTTTCTTT. Its protein product is CASSLRSKTGKKMNTEAFF.

The chain recombines TRBV7-2 with TRBJ2-3; the D is unclear. The germline V and J ends were trimmed by 4 bases and 0 bases, with 11 bases remaining between them. CDR3 length: 15 amino acids. CDR1 is SGHTA, CDR2 FQGNSA, per germline. The CDR3 loop reads CASSSWAGSTDTQYF. Written as DNA, the CDR3 is TGTGCCAGCAGCTCCTGGGCAGGCAGCACAGATACGCAGTATTTT.

This chain links TRBV29-1 with TRBJ2-1; perhaps TRBD1 as D (6 bases). The CDR3 runs to 14 residues. Trimming stripped 1 base from V and 2 bases from J, with 9 bases between. Germline CDR1 SQVTM, CDR2 ANQGSEA. DNA for the CDR3: TGCAGCGTTGAAGCAGGGGTAACCTACAATGAGCAGTTCTTC. It is translated as CSVEAGVTYNEQFF.

The chain couples TRBV4-3 to TRBJ2-7, with D possibly matching TRBD1 (5 bases). V was cut by 0 bases and J by 0 bases, with 12 bases left in between. This CDR3 is 16 amino acids long. Germline V lookup: CDR1 LGHNA, CDR2 YSLEER. In DNA form, the CDR3 reads TGCGCCAGCAGCCAAGATTATTTAAGGGGCTCCTACGAGCAGTACTTC. It translates to CASSQDYLRGSYEQYF.

This rearrangement joins TRBV6-5 to TRBJ1-1; maybe TRBD1 (6 bases). Per germline, CDR1 MNHEY and CDR2 SVGAGI. This CDR3 comprises 14 residues. The V and J ends lost 4 bases and 1 base respectively, with 10 bases between them. This CDR3 is CASSFGQPNTEAFF. The CDR3, as DNA: TGTGCCAGCAGTTTCGGACAGCCGAACACTGAAGCTTTCTTT.

The chain uses TRBV10-2 and TRBJ2-2, with D possibly being TRBD1 (5 bases). Trimming removed 8 bases from V and 1 base from J, with 8 bases in between. Germline loops: CDR1 WSHSY, CDR2 SAAADI. This CDR3 is 13 amino acids long. CDR3 residues: CASATENTGELFF. CDR3 nucleotide sequence: TGCGCCAGCGCGACAGAGAACACCGGGGAGCTGTTTTTT.

The chain joins TRBV5-4 to TRBJ2-7; 8 bases map to TRBD1. In germline, CDR1 is SGHNT, CDR2 YYREEE (reference sequence). V was pared by 4 bases and J by 5 bases, with 11 bases of the junction left unmatched. The CDR3 covers 15 residues. CDR3 bases: TGTGCCAGCAGCCTACCAGGACAGGGTTTACACGAGCAGTACTTC. Its protein product is CASSLPGQGLHEQYF.